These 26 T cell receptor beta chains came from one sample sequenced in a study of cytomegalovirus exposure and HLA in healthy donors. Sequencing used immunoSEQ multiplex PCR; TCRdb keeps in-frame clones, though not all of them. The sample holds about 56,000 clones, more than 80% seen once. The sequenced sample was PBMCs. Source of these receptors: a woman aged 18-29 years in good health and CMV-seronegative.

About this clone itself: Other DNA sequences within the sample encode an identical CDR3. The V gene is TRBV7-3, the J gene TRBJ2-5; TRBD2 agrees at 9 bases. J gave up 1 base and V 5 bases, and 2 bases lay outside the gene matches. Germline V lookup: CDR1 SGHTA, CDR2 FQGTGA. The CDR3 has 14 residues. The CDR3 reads CASSLSGGQETQYF. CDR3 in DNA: TGTGCCAGCAGCCTTAGCGGGGGCCAAGAGACCCAGTACTTC.

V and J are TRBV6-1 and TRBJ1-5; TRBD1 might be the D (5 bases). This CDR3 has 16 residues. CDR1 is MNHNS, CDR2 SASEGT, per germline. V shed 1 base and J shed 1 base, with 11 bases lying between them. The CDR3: CASSEEEGMSNQPQHF. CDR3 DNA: TGTGCCAGCAGTGAAGAGGAGGGGATGAGCAATCAGCCCCAGCATTTT.

The CDR3 DNA reads as TGTGCCAGCAGTCCCTTCCAAGAGACCCAGTACTTC. Translated, it gives CASSPFQETQYF. The genes are TRBV2 and TRBJ2-5; unclear D gene. Germline V lookup: CDR1 SNHLY, CDR2 FYNNEI. This CDR3 spans 12 amino acids. The V end was cut by 5 bases, the J end by 1 base, with 5 bases between.

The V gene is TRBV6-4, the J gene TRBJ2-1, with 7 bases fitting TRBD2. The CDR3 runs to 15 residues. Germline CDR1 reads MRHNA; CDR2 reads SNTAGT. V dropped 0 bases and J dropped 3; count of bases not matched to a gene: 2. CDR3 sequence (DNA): TGTGCCAGCAGTGACTCTGCTAGCGGCTACAATGAGCAGTTCTTC. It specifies CASSDSASGYNEQFF.

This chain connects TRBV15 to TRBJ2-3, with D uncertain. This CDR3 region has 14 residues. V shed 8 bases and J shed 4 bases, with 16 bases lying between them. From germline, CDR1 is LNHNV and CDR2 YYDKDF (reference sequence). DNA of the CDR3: TGTGCCACCTCTGCAGAGGCAGTCCCAGATACGCAGTATTTT. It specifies CATSAEAVPDTQYF.

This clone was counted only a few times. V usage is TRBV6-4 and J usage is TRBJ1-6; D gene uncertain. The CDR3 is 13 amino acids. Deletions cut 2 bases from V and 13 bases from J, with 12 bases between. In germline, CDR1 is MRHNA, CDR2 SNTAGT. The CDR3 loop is CASSDKEGAPLHF. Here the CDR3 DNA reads TGTGCCAGCAGTGACAAGGAGGGAGCCCCCCTCCACTTT.

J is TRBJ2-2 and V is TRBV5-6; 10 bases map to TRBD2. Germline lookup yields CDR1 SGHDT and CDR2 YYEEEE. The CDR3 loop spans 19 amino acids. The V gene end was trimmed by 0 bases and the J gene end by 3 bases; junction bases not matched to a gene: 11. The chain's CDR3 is CASSLGPSGSRVYTGELFF. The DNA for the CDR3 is TGTGCCAGCAGCTTGGGACCTAGCGGGAGTCGGGTGTACACCGGGGAGCTGTTTTTT.

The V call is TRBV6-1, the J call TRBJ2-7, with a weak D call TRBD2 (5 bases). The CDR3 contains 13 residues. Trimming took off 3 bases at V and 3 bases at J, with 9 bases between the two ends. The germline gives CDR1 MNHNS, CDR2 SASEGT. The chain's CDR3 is CASSDIAFYEQYF. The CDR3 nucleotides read TGTGCCAGCAGTGATATAGCGTTCTACGAGCAGTACTTC.

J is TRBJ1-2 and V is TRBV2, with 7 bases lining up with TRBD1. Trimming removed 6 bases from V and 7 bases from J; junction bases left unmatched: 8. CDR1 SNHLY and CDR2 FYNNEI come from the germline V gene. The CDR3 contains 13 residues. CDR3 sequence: CASRDTGESGYTF. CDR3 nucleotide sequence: TGTGCCAGCAGGGATACAGGGGAAAGTGGCTACACCTTC.

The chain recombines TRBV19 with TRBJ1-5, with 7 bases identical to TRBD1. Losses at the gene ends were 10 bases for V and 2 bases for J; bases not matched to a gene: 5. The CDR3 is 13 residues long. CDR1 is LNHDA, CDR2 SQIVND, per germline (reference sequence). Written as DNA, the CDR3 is TGTGCCACGCAGGGGGGAGGCAATCAGCCCCAGCATTTT. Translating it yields CATQGGGNQPQHF.

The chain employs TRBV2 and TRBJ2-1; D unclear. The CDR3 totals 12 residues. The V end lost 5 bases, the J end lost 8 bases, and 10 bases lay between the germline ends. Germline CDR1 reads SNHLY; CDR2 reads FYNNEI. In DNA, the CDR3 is TGTGCCAGCAGTCCAGGTCAAGATGAGCAGTTCTTC. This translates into CASSPGQDEQFF.

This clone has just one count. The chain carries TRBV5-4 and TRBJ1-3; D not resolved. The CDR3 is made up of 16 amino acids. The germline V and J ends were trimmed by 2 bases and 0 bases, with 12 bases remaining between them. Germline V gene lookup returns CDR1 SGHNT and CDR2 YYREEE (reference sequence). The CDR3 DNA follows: TGTGCCAGCAGCTTAGCTACAGCGGACTCTGGAAACACCATATATTTT. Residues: CASSLATADSGNTIYF. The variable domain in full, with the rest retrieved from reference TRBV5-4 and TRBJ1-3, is ETGVTQSPTHLIKTRGQQVTLRCSSQSGHNTVSWYQQALGQGPQFIFQYYREEENGRGNFPPRFSGLQFPNYSSELNVNALELDDSALYLCASSLATADSGNTIYFGEGSWLTVV.

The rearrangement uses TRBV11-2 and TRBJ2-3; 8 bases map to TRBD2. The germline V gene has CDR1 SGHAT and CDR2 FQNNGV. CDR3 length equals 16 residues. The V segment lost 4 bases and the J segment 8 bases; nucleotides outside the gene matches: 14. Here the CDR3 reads CASSSPVAGPISTQYF. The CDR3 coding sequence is TGTGCCAGCAGCTCCCCCGTAGCGGGGCCCATTAGTACGCAGTATTTT.

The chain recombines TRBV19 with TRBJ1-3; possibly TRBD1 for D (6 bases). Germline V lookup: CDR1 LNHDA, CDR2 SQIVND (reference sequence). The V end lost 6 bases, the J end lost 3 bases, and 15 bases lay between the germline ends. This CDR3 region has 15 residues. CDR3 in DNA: TGTGCCAGTAGCGGAAGGGGGTTTTTTGGAAACACCATATATTTT. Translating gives CASSGRGFFGNTIYF.

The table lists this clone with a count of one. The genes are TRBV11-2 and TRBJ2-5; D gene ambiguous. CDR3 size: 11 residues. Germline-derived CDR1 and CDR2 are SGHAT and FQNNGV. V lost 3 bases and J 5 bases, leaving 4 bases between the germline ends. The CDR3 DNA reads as TGTGCCAGCAGCTTCCTGGAGACCCAGTACTTC. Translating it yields CASSFLETQYF.

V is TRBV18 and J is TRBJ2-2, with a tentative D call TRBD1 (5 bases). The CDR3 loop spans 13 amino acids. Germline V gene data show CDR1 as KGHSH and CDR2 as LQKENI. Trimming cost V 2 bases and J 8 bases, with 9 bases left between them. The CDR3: CASSPTRTGELFF. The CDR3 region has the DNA TGTGCCAGCTCACCAACAAGGACAGGGGAGCTGTTTTTT.

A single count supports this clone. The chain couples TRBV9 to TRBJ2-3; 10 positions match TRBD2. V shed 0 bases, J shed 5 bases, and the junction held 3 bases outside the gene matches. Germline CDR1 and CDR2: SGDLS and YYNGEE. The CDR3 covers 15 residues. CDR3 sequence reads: CASSVVGTSVDTQYF. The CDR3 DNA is TGTGCCAGCAGCGTAGTAGGGACTAGCGTAGATACGCAGTATTTT.

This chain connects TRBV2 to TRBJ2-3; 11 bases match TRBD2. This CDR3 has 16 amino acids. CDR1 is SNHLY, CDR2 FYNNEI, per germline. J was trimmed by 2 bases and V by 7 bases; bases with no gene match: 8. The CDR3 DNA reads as TGTGCCAGCATCCCAGGACTAGCGGGTTACACAGATACGCAGTATTTT. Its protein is CASIPGLAGYTDTQYF.

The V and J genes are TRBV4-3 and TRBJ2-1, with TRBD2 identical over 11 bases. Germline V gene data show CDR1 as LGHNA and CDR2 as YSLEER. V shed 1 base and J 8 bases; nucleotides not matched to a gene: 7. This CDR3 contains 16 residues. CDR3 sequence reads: CASSQVVAGGGDEQFF. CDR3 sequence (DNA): TGCGCCAGCAGCCAAGTGGTAGCGGGAGGGGGTGATGAGCAGTTCTTC.

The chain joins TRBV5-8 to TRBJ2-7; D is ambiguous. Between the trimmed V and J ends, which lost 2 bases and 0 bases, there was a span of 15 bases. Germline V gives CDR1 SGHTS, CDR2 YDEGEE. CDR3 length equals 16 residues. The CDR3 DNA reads TGTGCCAGCAGCTTATTTTTGAGTTCCGGCTCCTACGAGCAGTACTTC. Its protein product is CASSLFLSSGSYEQYF.

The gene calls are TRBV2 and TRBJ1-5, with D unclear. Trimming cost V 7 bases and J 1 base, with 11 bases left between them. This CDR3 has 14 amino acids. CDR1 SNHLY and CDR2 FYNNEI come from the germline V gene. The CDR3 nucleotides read TGTGCCAGCACCTGGTTTCAGAGCAATCAGCCCCAGCATTTT. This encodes CASTWFQSNQPQHF.

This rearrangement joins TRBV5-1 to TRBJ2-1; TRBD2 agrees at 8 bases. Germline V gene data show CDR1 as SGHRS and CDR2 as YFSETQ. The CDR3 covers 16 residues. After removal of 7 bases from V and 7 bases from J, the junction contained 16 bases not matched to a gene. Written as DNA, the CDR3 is TGCGCCAGCGCGTTCCCGAGCGGGAGCGGGGGTAATGAGCAGTTCTTC. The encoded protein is CASAFPSGSGGNEQFF.

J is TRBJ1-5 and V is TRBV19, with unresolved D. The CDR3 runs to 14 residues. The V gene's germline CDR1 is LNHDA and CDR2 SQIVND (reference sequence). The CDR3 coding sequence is TGTGTATCCGTGGGCATCACTAGCAATCAGCCCCAGCATTTT. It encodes CVSVGITSNQPQHF.

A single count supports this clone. CDR3 loop: CASSASGLAGGASYNEQFF. The DNA for the CDR3 is TGTGCCAGCAGCGCGTCGGGACTAGCGGGAGGCGCCTCCTACAATGAGCAGTTCTTC. The V gene is TRBV5-6, the J gene TRBJ2-1; 15 positions agree with TRBD2. Trimming at V came to 4 bases and at J to 0 bases, leaving 8 bases not matched to a gene. The germline gives CDR1 SGHDT, CDR2 YYEEEE. The CDR3 totals 19 residues.

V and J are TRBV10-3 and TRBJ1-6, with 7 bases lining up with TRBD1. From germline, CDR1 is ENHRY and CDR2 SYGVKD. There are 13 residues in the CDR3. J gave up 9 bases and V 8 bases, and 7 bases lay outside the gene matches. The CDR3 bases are TGTGCCATCCAAGACAGGGTTGGTTCACCCCTCCACTTT. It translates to CAIQDRVGSPLHF.

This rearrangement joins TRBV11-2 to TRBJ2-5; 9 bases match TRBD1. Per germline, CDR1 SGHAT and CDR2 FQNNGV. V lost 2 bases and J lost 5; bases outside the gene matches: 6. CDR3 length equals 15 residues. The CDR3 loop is CASSLRTGARETQYF. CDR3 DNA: TGTGCCAGCAGCTTACGGACAGGGGCCAGGGAGACCCAGTACTTC.